The 27 T cell receptor beta chains in this list originate from one sample, sequenced in a study of control samples from healthy donors and cancer patients. Assay used: immunoSEQ multiplex PCR; TCRdb lists only in-frame clones, some missing. This table holds more than 150,000 clones, around nine tenths found once. Sequenced material: blood. The receptor source for this set is a woman aged 25-40 years in good health.

The chain combines TRBV7-2 with TRBJ1-3; possible D gene TRBD1, 6 bases. The length of the CDR3 is 14 residues. Germline V gene data show CDR1 as SGHTA and CDR2 as FQGNSA. V lost 2 bases and J lost 3, with 8 bases in between. Here the CDR3 reads CASSLQGFGNTIYF. CDR3 in DNA: TGTGCCAGCAGCTTACAGGGGTTTGGAAACACCATATATTTT.

This chain links TRBV18 with TRBJ2-5; D gene uncertain. The CDR3 contains 10 residues. V lost 5 bases and J 5 bases, leaving 3 bases between the germline ends. Per the germline V gene, CDR1 is KGHSH and CDR2 is LQKENI. The CDR3: CASSGETQYF. The CDR3 DNA sequence: TGTGCCAGCTCAGGGGAGACCCAGTACTTC.

This chain links TRBV3-1 (or the pseudogene TRBV3-2) with TRBJ1-3, with unresolved D. The germline gives CDR1 LGHDT, CDR2 YNNKEL (reference sequence). The CDR3 has 17 amino acids. The V end was cut by 4 bases, the J end by 0 bases, with 16 bases between. DNA of the CDR3: TGTGCCAGCAGCCCTGAGATAAGAAGAGCCTCTGGAAACACCATATATTTT. This translates into CASSPEIRRASGNTIYF.

The gene calls are TRBV30 and TRBJ1-6; no clear D. Germline loops: CDR1 GTSNPN, CDR2 SVGIG (reference sequence). The CDR3 sequence is 13 residues long. Trimming left V 2 bases short and J 7 bases short, with 9 bases between. The chain's CDR3 is CAWSPRSNSPLHF. The CDR3 nucleotides read TGTGCCTGGAGTCCTCGGTCGAATTCACCCCTCCACTTT. The entire variable domain, with the rest obtained from reference TRBV30 and TRBJ1-6, is as follows: SQTIHQWPATLVQPVGSPLSLECTVEGTSNPNLYWYRQAAGRGLQLLFYSVGIGQISSEVPQNLSASRPQDRQFILSSKKLLLSDSGFYLCAWSPRSNSPLHFGNGTRLTVT.

The CDR3 region has the DNA TGTGCCAGCAGTTTGGACGGTCGTTGGAACACTGAAGCTTTCTTT. Residues: CASSLDGRWNTEAFF. The chain couples TRBV28 to TRBJ1-1, with unresolved D. Looked up from germline, CDR1 is MDHEN and CDR2 is SYDVKM. Trimming left V 3 bases short and J 1 base short, with 12 bases between. CDR3 size: 15 residues.

The chain carries TRBV9 and TRBJ2-2, with 9 bases lining up with TRBD2. The CDR3 sequence is 14 residues long. V gave up 7 bases and J gave up 1 base; unmatched junction bases: 2. Germline CDR1 SGDLS, CDR2 YYNGEE. Here the CDR3 DNA reads TGTGCCAGCCAACTAGCGGGGAACACCGGGGAGCTGTTTTTT. Residues: CASQLAGNTGELFF.

The chain uses TRBV4-1 and TRBJ2-3; D assignment may be TRBD1 or TRBD2 (5 bases each). V shed 4 bases and J shed 7 bases, with 15 bases lying between them. Germline V gene lookup returns CDR1 MGHRA and CDR2 YSYEKL. This CDR3 is built from 14 residues. CDR3 coding DNA: TGCGCCAGCAGCCCCACAGGAGGCCTTAATACGCAGTATTTT. Translated, it gives CASSPTGGLNTQYF.

This chain uses TRBV9 with TRBJ2-5, with D hard to call. Germline V gives CDR1 SGDLS, CDR2 YYNGEE. This CDR3 comprises 13 residues. The V and J ends lost 4 bases and 5 bases respectively, with 12 bases between them. DNA for the CDR3: TGTGCCAGCAGCCCACCAGCCTCGGAGACCCAGTACTTC. This encodes CASSPPASETQYF.

The rearrangement links TRBV9 to TRBJ2-7, with 10 bases lining up with TRBD1. Germline CDR1 and CDR2: SGDLS and YYNGEE. The CDR3 is made up of 16 amino acids. Trimming at V came to 2 bases and at J to 2 bases, leaving 7 bases not matched to a gene. For the CDR3, the DNA is TGTGCCAGCAGCGTGGGGGTGACAGGGGGCCCCTACGAGCAGTACTTC. Its protein is CASSVGVTGGPYEQYF.

The V and J genes are TRBV11-2 and TRBJ2-5; 7 positions match TRBD2. Germline-derived CDR1 and CDR2 are SGHAT and FQNNGV. The V segment lost 5 bases and the J segment 5 bases; nucleotides outside the gene matches: 14. The CDR3 consists of 16 residues. CDR3 protein: CASSRNLAASAETQYF. The CDR3 bases are TGTGCCAGCAGCCGAAACCTAGCGGCCTCGGCCGAGACCCAGTACTTC.

CDR3: CASSLAVHHYGYTF. The CDR3 nucleotides are TGTGCCAGCAGTTTAGCAGTACACCACTATGGCTACACCTTC. The chain couples TRBV28 to TRBJ1-2; D unresolved. The CDR3 loop spans 14 amino acids. V lost 2 bases to trimming and J lost 3 bases, with 10 bases between them. The germline CDR1 and CDR2 sequences are MDHEN and SYDVKM.

The chain uses TRBV6-1 and TRBJ1-6; D is ambiguous. Germline V gene data show CDR1 as MNHNS and CDR2 as SASEGT. Trimming pared 5 bases from V and 14 bases from J, leaving 13 bases between. The length of the CDR3 is 12 residues. CDR3 nucleotide sequence: TGTGCCAGCAGTTATCAGCGGGTGTCCCTCCACTTT. Translation gives CASSYQRVSLHF.

This clone was observed once. The chain recombines TRBV4-3 with TRBJ2-7; D possibly corresponds to TRBD1 (6 bases). The V and J ends lost 0 bases and 2 bases respectively, with 14 bases between them. The CDR3 has 16 residues. The V gene's germline CDR1 is LGHNA and CDR2 YSLEER. CDR3 residues: CASSQDWGRKTYEQYF. CDR3 DNA sequence: TGCGCCAGCAGCCAAGATTGGGGGCGAAAGACCTACGAGCAGTACTTC.

The genes are TRBV5-4 and TRBJ2-3; D not resolved. Trimming cost V 1 base and J 2 bases, with 8 bases left between them. Germline V gene sequence: CDR1 SGHNT, CDR2 YYREEE (reference sequence). This CDR3 has 14 residues. The CDR3, as DNA: TGTGCCAGCAGCTTGATAGGCAACACAGATACGCAGTATTTT. This encodes CASSLIGNTDTQYF.

The rearrangement joins TRBV30 to TRBJ1-2, with a tentative D call TRBD1 (5 bases). Trimming removed 1 base from V and 8 bases from J, with 14 bases in between. This CDR3 has 13 residues. In germline, CDR1 is GTSNPN, CDR2 SVGIG (reference sequence). The CDR3 spells CAWSELGTDGYTF. The CDR3, as DNA: TGTGCCTGGAGTGAGTTGGGGACCGACGGCTACACCTTC.

The CDR3 reads CASSIVGPNYGYTF. The CDR3 nucleotides are TGTGCCAGTAGTATAGTCGGACCAAACTATGGCTACACCTTC. The J gene is TRBJ1-2, the V gene TRBV19; D unclear. V lost 1 base and J lost 2, with 8 bases in between. This CDR3 is 14 amino acids long. Germline CDR1 reads LNHDA; CDR2 reads SQIVND (reference sequence).

The rearrangement joins TRBV7-9 to TRBJ1-2; D is unclear. CDR1 is SEHNR, CDR2 FQNEAQ, per germline (reference sequence). V was shortened by 1 base and J by 8 bases, with 11 bases between the two germline ends. The CDR3 is 13 residues long. The CDR3 sequence is CASSLDGEEGYTF. The CDR3 region has the DNA TGTGCCAGCAGCTTAGACGGGGAAGAGGGCTACACCTTC.

This rearrangement joins TRBV10-3 to TRBJ2-6; D unclear. The V and J ends lost 0 bases and 4 bases respectively, with 10 bases between them. The CDR3 is made up of 16 amino acids. Germline loops: CDR1 ENHRY, CDR2 SYGVKD. CDR3 amino acids: CAISESVFPGANVLTF. CDR3 in DNA: TGTGCCATCAGTGAGTCTGTCTTCCCAGGGGCCAACGTCCTGACTTTC.

J is TRBJ2-3 and V is TRBV11-1; a possible D gene is TRBD2 (6 bases). Germline V gives CDR1 SGHAT, CDR2 FQDESV (reference sequence). V lost 1 base and J 2 bases, leaving 7 bases between the germline ends. The CDR3 has 14 residues. The CDR3 nucleotides are TGTGCCAGCAGCTTAGGCGGGATCACAGATACGCAGTATTTT. Protein: CASSLGGITDTQYF.

This chain joins TRBV11-2 and TRBJ2-3; the D is unclear. The length of the CDR3 is 13 residues. CDR1 and CDR2 (germline): SGHAT, FQNNGV. Trimming shortened V by 1 base and J by 3 bases, and 5 bases separated the two germline ends. DNA for the CDR3: TGTGCCAGCAGCTTAGTTCTTACAGATACGCAGTATTTT. This gives the protein CASSLVLTDTQYF. The variable domain in full, completed from reference TRBV11-2 and TRBJ2-3, reads EAGVAQSPRYKIIEKRQSVAFWCNPISGHATLYWYQQILGQGPKLLIQFQNNGVVDDSQLPKDRFSAERLKGVDSTLKIQPAKLEDSAVYLCASSLVLTDTQYFGPGTRLTVL.

The rearrangement joins TRBV24-1 to TRBJ2-2; no clear D gene. This CDR3 is 16 amino acids long. Germline V gene sequence: CDR1 KGHDR, CDR2 SFDVKD. Trimming shortened V by 5 bases and J by 1 base, and 13 bases separated the two germline ends. The DNA for the CDR3 is TGTGCCACCAGTGGCCCGAATCTCAAGAACACCGGGGAGCTGTTTTTT. Translating gives CATSGPNLKNTGELFF.

This clone was picked up a small number of times. The chain is built from TRBV6-5 and TRBJ2-7; D gene unclear. Germline lookup yields CDR1 MNHEY and CDR2 SVGAGI. The CDR3 totals 13 residues. The ends were cut back, 2 bases at V and 4 bases at J, with 9 bases in the middle. The CDR3 loop is CASSYRESYEQYF. The CDR3 coding sequence is TGTGCCAGCAGTTACAGAGAGAGTTACGAGCAGTACTTC.

This clone was detected once. The gene calls are TRBV6-5 and TRBJ2-7, with D uncertain. The CDR3 runs to 15 residues. The germline gives CDR1 MNHEY, CDR2 SVGAGI. With 3 bases removed from V and 0 bases from J, the gap between germline ends came to 12 bases. This CDR3 reads CASSYFSGSSYEQYF. CDR3 DNA sequence: TGTGCCAGCAGTTATTTCTCGGGCAGCTCCTACGAGCAGTACTTC.

The V call is TRBV20-1, the J call TRBJ2-7, with TRBD2 identical over 9 bases. The CDR3 consists of 13 residues. Germline loops: CDR1 DFQATT, CDR2 SNEGSKA (reference sequence). The V segment lost 3 bases and the J segment 4 bases; nucleotides outside the gene matches: 4. CDR3 residues: CSASSGSRYEQYF. Here the CDR3 DNA reads TGCAGTGCTAGTAGCGGGAGTAGATACGAGCAGTACTTC.

This chain links TRBV28 with TRBJ1-4; 8 nucleotides agree with TRBD1. The V gene end was trimmed by 8 bases and the J gene end by 4 bases; junction bases not matched to a gene: 6. The CDR3 length is 14 residues. Germline V gene sequence: CDR1 MDHEN, CDR2 SYDVKM. Here the CDR3 reads CASSTGGGNEKLFF. The CDR3 DNA follows: TGTGCCAGCTCCACAGGGGGAGGTAATGAAAAACTGTTTTTT.

The J gene is TRBJ2-2, the V gene TRBV5-4; either TRBD1 or TRBD2 may supply D (5 bases each). Between the trimmed V and J ends, which lost 4 bases and 6 bases, there was a span of 16 bases. The CDR3 is made up of 15 amino acids. In germline, CDR1 is SGHNT, CDR2 YYREEE (reference sequence). DNA of the CDR3: TGTGCCAGCAGCCCCCGGGACCGCCGGCCCGGGGAGCTGTTTTTT. Its translation is CASSPRDRRPGELFF.

The V gene is TRBV30, the J gene TRBJ2-1, with D unresolved. Germline CDR1 and CDR2: GTSNPN and SVGIG (reference sequence). V lost 2 bases and J lost 6, with 8 bases in between. CDR3 length: 12 residues. CDR3 sequence (DNA): TGTGCCTGGAGTCGGGTTAGCAATGAGCAGTTCTTC. As protein: CAWSRVSNEQFF.